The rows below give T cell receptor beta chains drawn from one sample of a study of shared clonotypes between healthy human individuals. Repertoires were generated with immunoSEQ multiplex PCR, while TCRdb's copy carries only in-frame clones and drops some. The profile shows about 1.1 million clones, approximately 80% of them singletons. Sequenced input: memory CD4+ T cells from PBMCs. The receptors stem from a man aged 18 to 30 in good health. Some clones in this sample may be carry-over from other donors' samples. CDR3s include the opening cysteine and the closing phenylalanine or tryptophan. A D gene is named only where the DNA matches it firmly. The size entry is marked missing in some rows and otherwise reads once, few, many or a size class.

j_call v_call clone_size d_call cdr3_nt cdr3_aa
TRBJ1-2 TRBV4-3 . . TGCGCCAGCAGCCCCGTGGGGGACAAAGATGGCTACACCTTC CASSPVGDKDGYTF
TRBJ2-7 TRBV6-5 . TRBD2 TGTGCCAGCAGTTTACCGACTAGCGGGAGAATTTACGAGCAGTACTTC CASSLPTSGRIYEQYF
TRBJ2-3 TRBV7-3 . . TGTGCCAGCAGCTTAACGGGGGACGGCGGGACGCAGTATTTT CASSLTGDGGTQYF
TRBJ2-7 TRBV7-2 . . TGTGCCAGCAGTACGGGGCCCTCCCCCTACGAGCAGTACTTC CASSTGPSPYEQYF
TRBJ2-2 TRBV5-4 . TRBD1 TGTGCCAGCAGCTTACGACAGGGGATGGGGACCGGGGAGCTGTTTTTT CASSLRQGMGTGELFF
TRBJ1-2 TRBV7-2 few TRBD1 TGTGCCAGCAGCTTCGACAGGGGGGATGGCTACACCTTC CASSFDRGDGYTF
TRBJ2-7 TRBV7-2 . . TGTGCCAGCAGCTTTTGGGCGGGACCAACCTCGCCCGAGCAGTACTTC CASSFWAGPTSPEQYF
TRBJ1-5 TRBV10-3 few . TGTGCCATCAGTGAGTCCGCCGGGGATAGGGCCCAGCATTTT CAISESAGDRAQHF
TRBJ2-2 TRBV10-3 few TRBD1 TGTGCCATCTCCGCAGGGGGCAACACCGGGGAGCTGTTTTTT CAISAGGNTGELFF
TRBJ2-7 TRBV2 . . TGTGCCAGCAGTGAATACGCCGAGCAGTACTTC CASSEYAEQYF
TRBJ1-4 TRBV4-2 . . TGTGCCAGCAGCCAAGGCCTTAATGAAAAACTGTTTTTT CASSQGLNEKLFF
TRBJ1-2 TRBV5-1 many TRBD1 TGCGCCAGCAGCTTGGGGGACAGGAACTATGGCTACACCTTC CASSLGDRNYGYTF
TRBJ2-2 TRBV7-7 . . TGTGCCAGCAGCTTAGACGCCGGGGAGCTGTTTTTT CASSLDAGELFF
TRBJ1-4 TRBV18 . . TGTGCCAGCTCAGACCGACCCACTGAAAAACTGTTTTTT CASSDRPTEKLFF
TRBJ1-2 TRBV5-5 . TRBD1 TGTGCCAGCAGCAGGGACAGCAACTATGGCTACACCTTC CASSRDSNYGYTF
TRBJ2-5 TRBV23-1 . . TGCGCCAGCAGTGCCATAGAGACCCAGTACTTC CASSAIETQYF
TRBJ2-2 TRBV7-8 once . TGTGCCAGCAGCTTAAGACCGACAGCGAACACCGGGGAGCTGTTTTTT CASSLRPTANTGELFF
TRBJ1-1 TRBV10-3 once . TGTGCCAAAAGACCGGGACACAAGAACACTGAAGCTTTCTTT CAKRPGHKNTEAFF
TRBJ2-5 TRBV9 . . TGTGCCAGCAGCGTAGGACAGAGCGGGACCCAGTACTTC CASSVGQSGTQYF
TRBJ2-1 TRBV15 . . TGTGCCACCAGCAAAGCATTTTACAATGAGCAGTTCTTC CATSKAFYNEQFF
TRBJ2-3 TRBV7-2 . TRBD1 TGTGCCAGCAGCTTAGCCAGGGGGATAGATACGCAGTATTTT CASSLARGIDTQYF
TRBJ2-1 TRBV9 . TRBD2 TGTGCCAGCAGCGCGACTAGCGGGAGGGTGGGTGAGCAGTTCTTC CASSATSGRVGEQFF
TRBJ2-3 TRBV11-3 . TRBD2 TGTGCCAGCAGCTTCCTTAGCGGGAGAGGGACAGATACGCAGTATTTT CASSFLSGRGTDTQYF